These T cell receptor beta chains were read from a single sample in a study of T-cell memory formation after mild COVID-19. TCRdb reanalysed the 5' RACE reads using MiXCR and keeps one entry per CDR3 protein. The table records over 350,000 distinct CDR3 sequences, about 17% of them present only once. Sequenced input: PBMCs or a T cell subset sorted from them (not recorded which). Source of these receptors: a man younger than 35 who had mild COVID-19 (a few samples of this study predate the infection). Cell type and time point are not known. CDR3s include the opening cysteine and the closing phenylalanine or tryptophan. The order of the fields is J gene, V gene, clone size, D gene, CDR3 DNA, CDR3 protein. D genes are given only for firm matches. The listing skips clone size in some rows; elsewhere it reads once, few, many or a size class.

>TRBJ2-1|TRBV2|NA|NA
TGTGCCAGCAGTGAGAACGGGGCGCGGTACAATGAGCAGTTCTTC
CASSENGARYNEQFF
>TRBJ1-1|TRBV7-2|once|NA
TGTGCCAGCAGCTCCGGGACGGTGATTGAAGCTTTCTTT
CASSSGTVIEAFF
>TRBJ1-5|TRBV20-1|few|TRBD1
TGCAGTGTTCCCCAGGGGGAAGGCAATCAGCCCCAGCATTTT
CSVPQGEGNQPQHF
>TRBJ1-5|TRBV5-1|many|TRBD1
TGCGCCAGCAGCTTGGGGACAGGGGACAATCAGCCCCAGCATTTT
CASSLGTGDNQPQHF
>TRBJ1-1|TRBV4-1|few|NA
TGCGCCAGCAGCCGCCTAGGACATCTGAACACTGAAGCTTTCTTT
CASSRLGHLNTEAFF
>TRBJ1-5|TRBV4-2|many|NA
TGTGCCAGCAGCCAAGTTGCTAACGGAATAGATCAGCCCCAGCATTTT
CASSQVANGIDQPQHF
>TRBJ1-5|TRBV4-2|NA|NA
TGTGCCAGCAGCCAAGATACAGGGTTTAATCAGCCCCAGCATTTT
CASSQDTGFNQPQHF
>TRBJ2-5|TRBV27|few|NA
TGTGCCAGCAGTCCCGAGGACGGACGTCAAGAGACCCAGTACTTC
CASSPEDGRQETQYF
>TRBJ2-5|TRBV7-9|NA|TRBD1
TGTGCCAGCAGCTTAGGATCGTCAGGGGGCGAAGAGACCCAGTACTTC
CASSLGSSGGEETQYF
>TRBJ2-3|TRBV7-2|few|NA
TGTGCCAGCAGCTTTAAGGCAGGGACGTTTTCTTCCACAGATACGCAGTATTTT
CASSFKAGTFSSTDTQYF
>TRBJ2-3|TRBV20-1|NA|NA
TGCAGTGCTAGAGAGGCAGCCGCAGATACGCAGTATTTT
CSAREAAADTQYF
>TRBJ2-3|TRBV29-1|NA|NA
TGCAGCGTCGCTGAGGCTAGCACAGATACGCAGTATTTT
CSVAEASTDTQYF
>TRBJ1-3|TRBV5-1|few|NA
TGCGCCAGCAGCCCCCTCGGGACCTCTGGAAACACCATATATTTT
CASSPLGTSGNTIYF
>TRBJ2-1|TRBV10-3|NA|NA
TGTGCCATCAGTGTAGGGGACAATGAGCAGTTCTTC
CAISVGDNEQFF
>TRBJ2-2|TRBV7-6|NA|TRBD2
TGTGCCAGCAGCTTAGTAGCGGGGGGAGGCACCGGGGAGCTGTTTTTT
CASSLVAGGGTGELFF
>TRBJ1-1|TRBV6-2/TRBV6-3|few|NA
TGTGCCAGCAGTTCCCCGCGGGCGACTGTGAACACTGAAGCTTTCTTT
CASSSPRATVNTEAFF
>TRBJ2-2|TRBV5-1|NA|TRBD1
TGCGCCAGCAGCTCTATACCGGGACAGGGAGGAACCGGGGAGCTGTTTTTT
CASSSIPGQGGTGELFF
>TRBJ1-1|TRBV27|few|NA
TGTGCCAGCAGTCCTCTAGACAGCATGAACACTGAAGCTTTCTTT
CASSPLDSMNTEAFF
>TRBJ2-5|TRBV7-2|few|NA
TGTGCCAGCAGCTCCGGGAACTACGGGGGTGGAGAGACCCAGTACTTC
CASSSGNYGGGETQYF
>TRBJ2-3|TRBV7-2|NA|TRBD2
TGTGCCAGCAGCAGGAGCGGGGGGAACACAGATACGCAGTATTTT
CASSRSGGNTDTQYF
>TRBJ2-3|TRBV7-2|few|NA
TGTGCCAGCAGCACTTCAGATACGCAGTATTTT
CASSTSDTQYF
>TRBJ2-1|TRBV12-3/TRBV12-4|many|TRBD1
TGTGCCAGCAGTTGGGACAGGGGGTATGAGCAGTTCTTC
CASSWDRGYEQFF
>TRBJ1-5|TRBV4-3|few|NA
TGCGCCAGCAGCCAAGACAGACATAGCAATCAGCCCCAGCATTTT
CASSQDRHSNQPQHF
>TRBJ2-1|TRBV23-1|few|NA
TGCGCCAGCAGTCCCAAAAAATTCGACAGGGAGGACAATGAGCAGTTCTTC
CASSPKKFDREDNEQFF
>TRBJ2-5|TRBV5-1|few|TRBD2
TGCGCCAGCAGCACAGGGACTAGCGGGGTCCAAGAGACCCAGTACTTC
CASSTGTSGVQETQYF
>TRBJ2-3|TRBV4-2|few|NA
TGTGCCAGCAGCCAAGAATCGAGCAGTAGCACAGATACGCAGTATTTT
CASSQESSSSTDTQYF
>TRBJ2-5|TRBV12-3/TRBV12-4|few|NA
TGTGCCAGCAGAAAGAATGGGGAAGAGACCCAGTACTTC
CASRKNGEETQYF
>TRBJ2-5|TRBV5-4|few|NA
TGTGCCAGCGGGCAGGGTCGGGGAGGTGAAGAGACCCAGTACTTC
CASGQGRGGEETQYF
>TRBJ2-4|TRBV6-2/TRBV6-3|NA|TRBD1
TGTGCCGCGCACTCCGGGACAGGCAGACACATTCAGTACTTC
CAAHSGTGRHIQYF
>TRBJ1-1|TRBV29-1|NA|NA
TGCAGCGTTGTCGGGGGCTCTGAAGCTTTCTTT
CSVVGGSEAFF
>TRBJ2-2|TRBV7-2|many|TRBD2
TGTGCCAGCAGCCTCACGCGGACTAGCGCCGGGGAGCTGTTTTTT
CASSLTRTSAGELFF
>TRBJ2-3|TRBV15|NA|NA
TGTGCCACCAGCAGAGATCCCCCACGGGGGTTGCACACAGATACGCAGTATTTT
CATSRDPPRGLHTDTQYF
>TRBJ1-3|TRBV4-3|NA|NA
TGCGCCAGCCTCCGGAGGGGTGGAAACACCATATATTTT
CASLRRGGNTIYF
>TRBJ2-3|TRBV7-9|many|NA
TGTGCCAGCAGTCTCCCTCCTCTGGCAGATACGCAGTATTTT
CASSLPPLADTQYF
>TRBJ2-7|TRBV6-6|NA|NA
TGTGCCAGCAGTTACGAGGATGCAGGGACCTACGAGCAGTACTTC
CASSYEDAGTYEQYF
>TRBJ2-1|TRBV20-1|NA|TRBD1
TGCAGTGCTAGGGACAGGGTTAACTACAATGAGCAGTTCTTC
CSARDRVNYNEQFF